Each of the 5 T cell receptor beta chains below was sequenced from the same sample in a study of control samples from healthy donors and cancer patients. Clones were sequenced by immunoSEQ multiplex PCR, and TCRdb holds only the in-frame ones, with some missing. The sample carries tens of thousands of clones, around 82% recorded once. The material sequenced was blood. The source of these receptors is a woman in her sixties or seventies in good health.

This sequence joins TRBV6-5 and TRBJ1-2, with D unclear. Trimming pared 8 bases from V and 2 bases from J, leaving 12 bases between. The CDR3 runs to 13 residues. The germline gives CDR1 MNHEY, CDR2 SVGAGI. CDR3 in DNA: TGTGCCAGCCGGTCGGGATCGAACTATGGCTACACCTTC. Translation gives CASRSGSNYGYTF.

This sequence joins TRBV6-6 and TRBJ2-2, with a weak D call TRBD1 (6 bases). CDR3 length: 14 amino acids. The V end lost 5 bases, the J end lost 6 bases, and 13 bases lay between the germline ends. Per the germline V gene, CDR1 is MNHNY and CDR2 is SVGAGI (reference sequence). The chain's CDR3 is CASSLTGRAGELFF. The CDR3 DNA sequence: TGTGCCAGCAGTCTCACAGGGCGGGCCGGGGAGCTGTTTTTT.

J is TRBJ2-6 and V is TRBV29-1; 9 nucleotides line up with TRBD1. Looked up from germline, CDR1 is SQVTM and CDR2 is ANQGSEA. This CDR3 is built from 17 residues. V was clipped by 0 bases and J by 0 bases; unmatched bases: 3. The CDR3 DNA is TGCAGCGTTGAAGATCGGGACAGGGCCTCTGGGGCCAACGTCCTGACTTTC. Its translation: CSVEDRDRASGANVLTF.

The chain joins TRBV18 to TRBJ2-3, with TRBD1 identical over 7 bases. This CDR3 region has 17 residues. Germline V gene sequence: CDR1 KGHSH, CDR2 LQKENI. Trimming cost V 4 bases and J 0 bases; bases outside gene matches: 10. As DNA, the CDR3 is TGTGCCAGCTCACAGGACAGGCAAAAGATTAGCACAGATACGCAGTATTTT. As protein: CASSQDRQKISTDTQYF.

The V gene is TRBV18, the J gene TRBJ2-3; unclear D gene. V was pared by 4 bases and J by 4 bases, with 9 bases between. Germline lookup yields CDR1 KGHSH and CDR2 LQKENI. This CDR3 has 13 residues. CDR3 in DNA: TGTGCCAGCTCACGTGGGGTCCCAGATACGCAGTATTTT. Protein sequence: CASSRGVPDTQYF.